This TCR beta chain was identified in a study of T cell changes during pregnancy in multiple sclerosis. With regard to this clone: The junction differs from germline at one of its ends, possibly a read error.

Clones were read by immunoSEQ multiplex PCR, and TCRdb kept only the in-frame ones, dropping some. Counted here are fewer than 95,000 clones, approximately 92% occurring once; the ten biggest clones make up about 3.9%. Germline lookup yields CDR1 SQVTM and CDR2 ANQGSEA. The CDR3 is made up of 16 amino acids. This TCR came from a female donor with multiple sclerosis, enrolled in a pregnancy study. This rearrangement joins TRBV29-1 to TRBJ2-1; TRBD1 might be the D (6 bases). The source was peripheral blood, collected in the first trimester of pregnancy. This CDR3 is CSAEAQTGSSYNEQFF. CDR3 nucleotide sequence: TGCAGCGCTGAAGCCCAAACAGGGAGCTCCTACAATGAGCAGTTCTTC.